The T cell receptor (beta chain) described here comes from a study of T cells in Graves' hyperthyroidism and ophthalmopathy. In the study overall: Peripheral blood was collected at initial diagnosis, before any treatment.

This clonotype was counted a few times. Antigen unknown. The authors took PBMCs from 10 ml fresh peripheral blood. Study results and caveats: Before onset, by a median of around six months, the model predicted ophthalmopathy. The majority of expanded thyroid clonotypes above 0.001 also appeared in blood.

CDR1 MGHRA and CDR2 YSYEKL come from the germline V gene. V lost 1 base and J 1 base, leaving 14 bases between the germline ends. The CDR3 runs 16 residues. The source material, RNA transcripts, was used to amplify TCR beta CDR3 regions. The HTBI primer set drove a first-round RT-PCR of the TCR CDR3. TCRdb itself ran the multiplex PCR reads through MiXCR, one entry per CDR3 protein. The sample has hundreds of thousands of distinct CDR3 sequences, approximately 17% seen once. Sequences were obtained from blood. The TCR was taken from a woman between 18 and 29 years old with Graves' ophthalmopathy. The rearrangement joins TRBV4-1 to TRBJ2-7; D not resolved. CDR3 protein: CASSQGIHVFSYEQYF. The CDR3 DNA reads TGCGCCAGCAGCCAAGGAATACACGTATTTTCCTACGAGCAGTACTTC.